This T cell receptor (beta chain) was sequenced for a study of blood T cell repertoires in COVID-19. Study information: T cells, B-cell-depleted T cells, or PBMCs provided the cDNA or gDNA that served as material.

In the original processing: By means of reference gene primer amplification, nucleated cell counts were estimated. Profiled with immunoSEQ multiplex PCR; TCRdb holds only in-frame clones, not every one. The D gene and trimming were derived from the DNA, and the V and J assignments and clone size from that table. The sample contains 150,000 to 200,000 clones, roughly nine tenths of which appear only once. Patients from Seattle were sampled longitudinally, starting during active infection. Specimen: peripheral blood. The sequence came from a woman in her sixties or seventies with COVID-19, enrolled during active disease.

CDR3 loop: CASSSGLAGNTGELFF. In nucleotides, the CDR3 is TGCGCCAGCAGCTCCGGACTAGCGGGGAACACCGGGGAGCTGTTTTTT. The genes are TRBV5-1 and TRBJ2-2, with 11 bases aligning to TRBD2. V shed 3 bases and J 1 base; nucleotides not matched to a gene: 2. The CDR3 is 16 residues long. Germline loops: CDR1 SGHRS, CDR2 YFSETQ.